Listed below are T cell receptor beta chains from one sample, sequenced in a study of early T cells in non-severe SARS-CoV-2 infection. TCRdb independently ran MiXCR on the 5' RACE reads; one entry per CDR3 protein. Altogether about 70,000 distinct CDR3 sequences are present, about 11% being singletons, with the ten largest covering 4% to 5%. The sequenced material came from whole blood. Receptors originate from an adult who was a healthcare worker with PCR-confirmed SARS-CoV-2 infection or an uninfected control (not recorded which). Both conserved end residues are part of each CDR3. Each record gives: D gene, J gene, V gene, clone size, CDR3 DNA, CDR3 protein. The D gene is left open where the match is weak. The size field is filled for only some rows; it gives once, few, many or a size class.

D: NA
J: TRBJ1-5
V: TRBV7-2
size: few
DNA: TGTGCCAGCAGCCGCCAGGAATACCAGCCCCAGCATTTT
CDR3: CASSRQEYQPQHF

D: TRBD2
J: TRBJ2-5
V: TRBV5-6
size: NA
DNA: TGTGCCAGCAGAGCCTCTAGCGGGGGGGAGACCCAGTACTTC
CDR3: CASRASSGGETQYF

D: TRBD2
J: TRBJ2-3
V: TRBV4-1
size: few
DNA: TGCGCCAGCAGCCAAGAGAGGACTAGCGGGGGCGATACGCAGTATTTT
CDR3: CASSQERTSGGDTQYF

D: NA
J: TRBJ2-2
V: TRBV18
size: many
DNA: TGTGCCAGCTCCCCCGCGATCATCACCGGGGAGCTGTTTTTT
CDR3: CASSPAIITGELFF

D: NA
J: TRBJ2-2
V: TRBV27
size: NA
DNA: TGTGCCAGCAGTTTAACGTTTTCAAGGGAGCTGTTTTTT
CDR3: CASSLTFSRELFF

D: TRBD1
J: TRBJ1-3
V: TRBV7-8
size: NA
DNA: TGTGCCAGCAGCCCCCAGTGGACAGGGGGCTATGGAAACACCATATATTTT
CDR3: CASSPQWTGGYGNTIYF

D: NA
J: TRBJ1-6
V: TRBV6-6
size: many
DNA: TGTGCCAGCAGCCGGGACCGCTATTCACCCCTCCACTTT
CDR3: CASSRDRYSPLHF

D: TRBD1
J: TRBJ1-1
V: TRBV6-5
size: few
DNA: TGTGCCAGCAGACAGGGGACTCTTGGGGCTTTCTTT
CDR3: CASRQGTLGAFF

D: TRBD1
J: TRBJ2-7
V: TRBV13
size: few
DNA: TGTGCCAGCAGTCCCCTACCGGGACAGGGCTACGAGCAGTACTTC
CDR3: CASSPLPGQGYEQYF

D: NA
J: TRBJ1-2
V: TRBV18
size: many
DNA: TGTGCCAGCTCACCAAGGGCAGGGGAGGCCTATGGCTACACCTTC
CDR3: CASSPRAGEAYGYTF

D: TRBD1
J: TRBJ2-3
V: TRBV12-3/TRBV12-4
size: many
DNA: TGTGCCAGCAGTTCGCCAGGGACAGGGGCAGATACGCAGTATTTT
CDR3: CASSSPGTGADTQYF

D: TRBD1
J: TRBJ1-2
V: TRBV7-8
size: few
DNA: TGTGCCAGCAGCTTAGGGGGACAGAACTATGGCTACACCTTC
CDR3: CASSLGGQNYGYTF

D: NA
J: TRBJ2-7
V: TRBV27
size: once
DNA: TGTGCCAGCAGTATCCGGGACTGGGGTTACGAGCAGTACTTC
CDR3: CASSIRDWGYEQYF

D: NA
J: TRBJ1-1
V: TRBV20-1
size: NA
DNA: TGCAGTGCTTCGGACAGAAACACTGAAGCTTTCTTT
CDR3: CSASDRNTEAFF

D: TRBD1
J: TRBJ1-6
V: TRBV5-1
size: NA
DNA: TGCGCCAGCAGCTTGGCAGGGGGCGATTCACCCCTCCACTTT
CDR3: CASSLAGGDSPLHF

D: TRBD2
J: TRBJ2-3
V: TRBV4-2
size: few
DNA: TGTGCCAGCAGCGTGGGACTAGCGGGGGGTTGGGGCACAGATACGCAGTATTTT
CDR3: CASSVGLAGGWGTDTQYF

D: NA
J: TRBJ2-7
V: TRBV4-2
size: NA
DNA: TGTGCCAGCAGAAATATCCAGGGTGGCGCCTACGAGCAGTACTTC
CDR3: CASRNIQGGAYEQYF